This entry describes one T cell receptor beta chain. The antigen is unknown. CDR1 is SGHKS, CDR2 YYEKEE, per germline (reference sequence). The length of the CDR3 is 13 residues. The V gene lost 0 bases and the J gene lost 6 bases, with 6 bases spanning the gap. Repertoires were generated with immunoSEQ multiplex PCR, while TCRdb's copy carries only in-frame clones and drops some. This table holds 85,000 to 100,000 clones, around 85% found once. This entry is derived from a study of OX40 agonist ivuxolimab in advanced cancers. Broader study findings: No determination was made of the antigen specificity of the expanded peripheral T cells. CD4+ and CD8+ T cells in blood underwent clonal expansion by week 6 at 0.1 to 3.0 mg/kg. Partial responders at 0.1-3.0 mg/kg showed near-lowest clonal expansion.

Sequences were derived from CD4+ or CD8+ T cells sorted from blood, sampled in a trial of the OX40 agonist ivuxolimab. The source of this sequence is an adult with an advanced solid tumor such as melanoma, head and neck, liver or kidney cancer. The chain recombines TRBV5-5 with TRBJ2-2; D ambiguous. Here the CDR3 reads CASSLVPSGELFF. Written as DNA, the CDR3 is TGTGCCAGCAGCTTGGTACCATCCGGGGAGCTGTTTTTT.